This T cell receptor (beta chain) was sequenced for a study of blood T cell repertoires in COVID-19. The overall study: Sample material is recorded as cDNA or gDNA derived from T cells, B-cell-depleted T cells, or PBMCs.

Original methodology: It was from reference gene primer amplification that nucleated cell counts were estimated. The method was immunoSEQ multiplex PCR; TCRdb's version includes in-frame clones alone and lacks a portion of them. V, J and clone size are taken as reported in that table, and D and trimming were inferred from the DNA itself. The table records about 260,000 clones, over 80% of them present only once. The CDR3 covers 15 residues. Germline V gene lookup returns CDR1 MGHRA and CDR2 YSYEKL. The junction had 7 bases not matched to a gene; V was cut back by 0 bases and J by 9 bases. The specimen sequenced was peripheral blood. This sequence was found in a woman aged 40 to 50 who had recovered from COVID-19. The V call is TRBV4-1, the J call TRBJ2-1; TRBD1 agrees at 8 bases. For the CDR3, the DNA is TGCGCCAGCAGCCAAGATTCGGGGACAGGTCGTGAGCAGTTCTTC. Protein product: CASSQDSGTGREQFF.